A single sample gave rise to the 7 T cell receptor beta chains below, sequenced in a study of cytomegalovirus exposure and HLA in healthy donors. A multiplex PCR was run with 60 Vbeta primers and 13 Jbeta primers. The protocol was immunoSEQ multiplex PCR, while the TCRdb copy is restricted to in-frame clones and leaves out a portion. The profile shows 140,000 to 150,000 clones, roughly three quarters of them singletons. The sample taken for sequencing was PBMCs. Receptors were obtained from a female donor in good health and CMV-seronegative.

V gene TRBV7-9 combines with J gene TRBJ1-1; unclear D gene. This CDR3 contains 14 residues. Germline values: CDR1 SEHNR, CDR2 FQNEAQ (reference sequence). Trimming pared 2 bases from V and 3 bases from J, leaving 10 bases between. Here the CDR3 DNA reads TGTGCCAGCAGCTTAATAGCCGGATACACTGAAGCTTTCTTT. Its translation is CASSLIAGYTEAFF.

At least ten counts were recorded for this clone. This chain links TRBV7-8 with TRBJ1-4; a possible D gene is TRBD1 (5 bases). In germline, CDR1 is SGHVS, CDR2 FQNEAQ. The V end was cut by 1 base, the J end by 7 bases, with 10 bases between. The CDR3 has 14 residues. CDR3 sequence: CASSLGGVGEKLFF. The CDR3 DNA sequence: TGTGCCAGCAGCTTAGGGGGCGTCGGTGAAAAACTGTTTTTT. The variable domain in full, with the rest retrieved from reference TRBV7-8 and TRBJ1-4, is GAGVSQSPRYKVAKRGQDVALRCDPISGHVSLFWYQQALGQGPEFLTYFQNEAQLDKSGLPSDRFFAERPEGSVSTLKIQRTQQEDSAVYLCASSLGGVGEKLFFGSGTQLSVL.

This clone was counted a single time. The DNA of the CDR3 is TGTGCCAGCTGGGGCCCTCGAGGAGAAAAACTGTTTTTT. Translated, it gives CASWGPRGEKLFF. The V gene is TRBV28, the J gene TRBJ1-4; tentative D call: TRBD1 (5 bases). Germline V gene sequence: CDR1 MDHEN, CDR2 SYDVKM. The CDR3 covers 13 residues. Trimming cost V 8 bases and J 8 bases, with 15 bases left between them.

CDR3 sequence (DNA): TGTGCCAGCAGCCAAGAGAACAGCCCCAAAAACATTCAGTACTTC. This gives the protein CASSQENSPKNIQYF. The V gene is TRBV14, the J gene TRBJ2-4; no firm D call. V shed 0 bases and J shed 2 bases, with 8 bases lying between them. This CDR3 contains 15 residues. Germline V gene data show CDR1 as SGHDN and CDR2 as FVKESK.

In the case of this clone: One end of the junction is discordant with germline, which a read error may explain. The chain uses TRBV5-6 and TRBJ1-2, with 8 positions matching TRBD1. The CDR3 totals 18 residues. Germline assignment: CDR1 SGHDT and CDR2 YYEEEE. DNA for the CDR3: TGTGCCAGCAGCCCGAGGGGCGGACAGGGATTCTCTGTCTATGGCTACCCCTTC. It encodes CASSPRGGQGFSVYGYPF.

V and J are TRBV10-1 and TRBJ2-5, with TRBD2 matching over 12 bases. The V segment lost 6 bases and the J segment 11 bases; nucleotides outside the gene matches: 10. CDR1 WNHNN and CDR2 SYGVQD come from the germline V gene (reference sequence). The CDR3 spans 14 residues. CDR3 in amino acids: CASSRGLAGGTQYF. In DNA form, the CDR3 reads TGCGCCAGCAGCCGGGGGCTAGCGGGAGGGACGCAGTACTTC.

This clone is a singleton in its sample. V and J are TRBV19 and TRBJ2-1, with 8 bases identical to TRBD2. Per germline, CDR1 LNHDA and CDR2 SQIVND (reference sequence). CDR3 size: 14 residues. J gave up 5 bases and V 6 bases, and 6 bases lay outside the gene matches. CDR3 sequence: CASRTLGLDNEQFF. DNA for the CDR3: TGTGCCAGTAGGACTTTGGGACTAGACAATGAGCAGTTCTTC.